This T cell receptor beta chain is drawn from a study of CD8+CD57+ T cells in acquired aplastic anemia. Overall study results and limits: Any difference that existed in CD8+ Simpson's diversity between patients and controls was not significant.

On this clonotype itself: No antigen is known for it.

Profiling that covered TCR beta VDJ and CDR3 relied on genomic DNA as its template. TCRdb processed the reads anew with MiXCR; each CDR3 protein has one entry. The sample holds roughly 250,000 distinct CDR3 sequences, approximately 86% seen once. Patients selected for sequencing had displayed CD8+CD57+ cell expansion by flow cytometry. Among the patients, all had severe acquired aplastic anemia. At blood sampling, none of the patients had yet received therapy. The V gene end was trimmed by 4 bases and the J gene end by 5 bases; junction bases not matched to a gene: 13. The CDR3 is 19 amino acids. The germline V gene has CDR1 SEHNR and CDR2 FQNEAQ (reference sequence).

What was sequenced was sorted CD4+, CD8+, or CD8+CD57+ T cells (not recorded which) from PBMCs. The genes are TRBV7-9 and TRBJ2-5, with 16 bases identical to TRBD2. The sequence came from a human donor with aplastic anemia. The CDR3 region has the DNA TGTGCCAGCAGCTCTTCCCTCGTGGGACTAGCGGGAGGGTGGGAGACCCAGTACTTC. Translated: CASSSSLVGLAGGWETQYF.